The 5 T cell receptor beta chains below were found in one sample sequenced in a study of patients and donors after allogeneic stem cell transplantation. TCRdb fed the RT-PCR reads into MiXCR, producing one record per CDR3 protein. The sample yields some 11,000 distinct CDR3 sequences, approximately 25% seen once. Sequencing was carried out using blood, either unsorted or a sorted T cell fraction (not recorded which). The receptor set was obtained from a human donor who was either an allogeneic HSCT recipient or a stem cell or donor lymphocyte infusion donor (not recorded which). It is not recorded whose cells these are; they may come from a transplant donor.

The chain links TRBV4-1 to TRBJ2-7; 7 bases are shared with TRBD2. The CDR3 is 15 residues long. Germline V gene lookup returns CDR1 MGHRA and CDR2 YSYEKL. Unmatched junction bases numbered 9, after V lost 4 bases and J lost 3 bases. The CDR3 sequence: CASSPPGGGNYEQYF. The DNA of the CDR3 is TGCGCCAGCAGCCCCCCCGGCGGGGGTAACTACGAGCAGTACTTC.

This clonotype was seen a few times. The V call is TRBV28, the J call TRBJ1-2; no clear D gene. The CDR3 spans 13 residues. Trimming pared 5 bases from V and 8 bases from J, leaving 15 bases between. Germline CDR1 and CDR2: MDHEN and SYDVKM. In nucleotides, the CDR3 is TGTGCCAGCAGTCTGAGGGCAGGAGACGGCTACACCTTC. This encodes CASSLRAGDGYTF.

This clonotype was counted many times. The CDR3 loop is CASSRAEREKLFF. The CDR3 DNA is TGTGCCAGCAGTCGGGCAGAGCGTGAAAAACTGTTTTTT. The rearrangement uses TRBV12-3 or TRBV12-4 and TRBJ1-4, with D unclear. The CDR3 length is 13 residues. Trimming removed 5 bases at V and 7 bases at J, with 11 bases between.

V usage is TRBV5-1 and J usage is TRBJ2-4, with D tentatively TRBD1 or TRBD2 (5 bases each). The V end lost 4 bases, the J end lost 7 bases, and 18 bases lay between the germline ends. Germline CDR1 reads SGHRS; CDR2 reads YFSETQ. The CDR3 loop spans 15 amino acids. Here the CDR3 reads CASSTNSGLRNIQYF. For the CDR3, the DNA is TGCGCCAGCAGCACAAACTCGGGGCTGCGGAACATTCAGTACTTC.

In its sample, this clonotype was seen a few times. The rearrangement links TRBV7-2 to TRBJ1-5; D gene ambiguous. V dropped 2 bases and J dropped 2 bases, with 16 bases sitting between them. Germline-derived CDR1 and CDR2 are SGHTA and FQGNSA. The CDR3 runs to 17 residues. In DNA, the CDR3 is TGTGCCAGCAGCTTATTTACCCCAGTAAGGGGCAATCAGCCCCAGCATTTT. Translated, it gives CASSLFTPVRGNQPQHF.